The entry that follows covers one T cell receptor (beta chain) sequence. Selection required adequate fresh-frozen tumor tissue plus more than two years' survival data. This entry is derived from a study of glioma-infiltrating T cells after dendritic cell vaccination. On the study more broadly: Patients had newly diagnosed or recurrent glioblastoma and received dendritic cell vaccines. Between about 2003 and 2012, patients got autologous tumor lysate-pulsed dendritic cell vaccines.

V trimming: 6 bases; J trimming: 8 bases; junction bases outside the gene matches: 11. The CDR3 runs to 14 residues. The V gene's germline CDR1 is SNHLY and CDR2 FYNNEI. The assay was immunoSEQ multiplex PCR, and TCRdb's table has in-frame clones only and misses some. The sample records approximately 22,000 clones, about four fifths being singletons. This clonotype was obtained from a human donor with glioblastoma. This material consisted of blood, taken before dendritic cell vaccination. The rearrangement uses TRBV2 and TRBJ1-2; 8 bases align to TRBD1. The DNA of the CDR3 is TGTGCCAGCAGCGCCCAGGGGGCGTTGGGCGGCTACACCTTC. The encoded protein is CASSAQGALGGYTF. The entire variable domain, with the rest obtained from reference TRBV2 and TRBJ1-2, is as follows: EPEVTQTPSHQVTQMGQEVILRCVPISNHLYFYWYRQILGQKVEFLVSFYNNEISEKSEIFDDQFSVERPDGSNFTLKIRSTKLEDSAMYFCASSAQGALGGYTFGSGTRLTVV.